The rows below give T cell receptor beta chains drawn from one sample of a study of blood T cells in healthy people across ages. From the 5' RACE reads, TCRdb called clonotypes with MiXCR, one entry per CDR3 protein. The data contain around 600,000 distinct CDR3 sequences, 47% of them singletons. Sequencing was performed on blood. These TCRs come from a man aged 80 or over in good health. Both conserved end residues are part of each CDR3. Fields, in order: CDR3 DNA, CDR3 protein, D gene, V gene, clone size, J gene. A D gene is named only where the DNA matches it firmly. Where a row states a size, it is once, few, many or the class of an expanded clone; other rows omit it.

CDR3nt: TGTGCCAGCGGAGTTGGGGGGAGTGCAGATACGCAGTATTTT
CDR3aa: CASGVGGSADTQYF
d_gene: -
v_gene: TRBV12-3/TRBV12-4
abundance: -
j_gene: TRBJ2-3

CDR3nt: TGCAGTGCTAGCGGGGGAGAGACCCAGTACTTC
CDR3aa: CSASGGETQYF
d_gene: -
v_gene: TRBV20-1
abundance: -
j_gene: TRBJ2-5

CDR3nt: TGTGCCAGCAGCTATGCGAGGGTCGAGCAGTTCTTC
CDR3aa: CASSYARVEQFF
d_gene: -
v_gene: TRBV5-5
abundance: -
j_gene: TRBJ2-1

CDR3nt: TGTGCCACCAGCGGGGGGGGCGCAGATACGCAGTATTTT
CDR3aa: CATSGGGADTQYF
d_gene: TRBD2
v_gene: TRBV9
abundance: -
j_gene: TRBJ2-3

CDR3nt: TGTGCCAGCAGCCAAGTACTTGGACAGGGCTACGAGCAGTACTTC
CDR3aa: CASSQVLGQGYEQYF
d_gene: TRBD1
v_gene: TRBV4-2
abundance: few
j_gene: TRBJ2-7

CDR3nt: TGTGCCAGCAGCTTAGCCGGCAGTAGCGGGGATCAGCCCCAGCATTTT
CDR3aa: CASSLAGSSGDQPQHF
d_gene: -
v_gene: TRBV7-2
abundance: few
j_gene: TRBJ1-5

CDR3nt: TGTGCCAGCAGCCCACCCTTCCCTGGACTGATGAACACTGAAGCTTTCTTT
CDR3aa: CASSPPFPGLMNTEAFF
d_gene: -
v_gene: TRBV5-6
abundance: once
j_gene: TRBJ1-1

CDR3nt: TGTGCCAGCAGCCTGACTAGCGGGAGTGTCACCGGGGAGCTGTTTTTT
CDR3aa: CASSLTSGSVTGELFF
d_gene: TRBD2
v_gene: TRBV12-3/TRBV12-4
abundance: -
j_gene: TRBJ2-2

CDR3nt: TGCGCCAGCAAGTTTGGGCCGGGCAGGGACTACGAGCAGTACTTC
CDR3aa: CASKFGPGRDYEQYF
d_gene: -
v_gene: TRBV5-1
abundance: -
j_gene: TRBJ2-7

CDR3nt: TGCAGTGCTGTCGGGACAGGGCCCTACGAGCAGTACTTC
CDR3aa: CSAVGTGPYEQYF
d_gene: TRBD1
v_gene: TRBV20-1
abundance: -
j_gene: TRBJ2-7

CDR3nt: TGCGCCAGCAGCGTGGATGCAGGGGAGACCCAGTACTTC
CDR3aa: CASSVDAGETQYF
d_gene: -
v_gene: TRBV5-1
abundance: -
j_gene: TRBJ2-5

CDR3nt: TGCAGCGTTGACAGGGCCAGCCTGAATGAGCAGTTCTTC
CDR3aa: CSVDRASLNEQFF
d_gene: -
v_gene: TRBV29-1
abundance: -
j_gene: TRBJ2-1

CDR3nt: TGTGCCAGCAGCTCTCCAGGGGGCTCCAGCTCCTACGAGCAGTACTTC
CDR3aa: CASSSPGGSSSYEQYF
d_gene: TRBD1
v_gene: TRBV7-2
abundance: -
j_gene: TRBJ2-7

CDR3nt: TGTGCCAGCACCCCCATGGCTCCCAGCGTAACCTACGAGCAGTACTTC
CDR3aa: CASTPMAPSVTYEQYF
d_gene: -
v_gene: TRBV7-2
abundance: few
j_gene: TRBJ2-7

CDR3nt: TGTGCTAGCTTGAGGACAGCGAACACTGAAGCTTTCTTT
CDR3aa: CASLRTANTEAFF
d_gene: -
v_gene: TRBV6-1
abundance: -
j_gene: TRBJ1-1

CDR3nt: TGTGCCAGCAGTGCGACAGGGGGCGTCTATGGCTACACCTTC
CDR3aa: CASSATGGVYGYTF
d_gene: TRBD1
v_gene: TRBV12-3/TRBV12-4
abundance: -
j_gene: TRBJ1-2

CDR3nt: TGTGCCAGCAGTCCACTAGCACGCACAGATACGCAGTATTTT
CDR3aa: CASSPLARTDTQYF
d_gene: -
v_gene: TRBV7-3
abundance: -
j_gene: TRBJ2-3

CDR3nt: TGTGCCAGCAGCCGAATCCGGGACAGGGTTAACACCGGGGAGCTGTTTTTT
CDR3aa: CASSRIRDRVNTGELFF
d_gene: TRBD1
v_gene: TRBV9
abundance: -
j_gene: TRBJ2-2